This TCR beta chain emerged from a study of vaccination and CD4 T cells after COVID-19 (dated by TCRdb to between 2022 and 2023). Describing the broader study: Convalescent patients had a positive SARS-CoV-2 result on nasal swab PCR, and of these patients, nine had mild disease and one had severe disease. Culture stimuli were overlapping spike peptide pools from SARS-CoV-2 and from the common cold coronaviruses HCoV-NL63, HCoV-OC43 and HCoV-229E. Six males and four females were included in the convalescent cohort, with two Hispanic individuals, seven Caucasians, two Asians and one multiracial person represented. In more than eight COVID-19 convalescent patients and several infection-naive healthy vaccine recipients, researchers compared the spike-specific CD4+ TCR repertoire from before mRNA vaccination with the repertoire from after. The time from the second vaccine dose to post-vaccine blood sampling had a median of around 72 days and ranged from roughly 13 to 241 days. Control cultures received a CEFX viral epitope pool as the positive control, an HIV-1 Nef peptide pool as the negative control, or no peptide. Participants received two doses of either the Pfizer-BioNTech BNT162b2 vaccine (n=8) or the Moderna mRNA-1273 vaccine (n=2). Post-COVID blood samples from convalescent patients were collected a median of roughly 100 days after diagnosis, with a range of roughly 35 to 180 days. What the research found in general, with its limitations: In convalescent patients, a median around 89% of post-vaccine SARS-CoV-2-reactive clones were detected only after vaccination, suggesting vaccine-specific priming. An increase in the median number of SARS-CoV-2-reactive clonotypes from approximately 21 after infection to roughly 38 after vaccination was observed, but the change was not found to be significant. In convalescent patients, nearly all vaccine-specific clones (304 of 307) were found to be mono-reactive for SARS-CoV-2 spike rather than cross-reactive with common cold coronaviruses. Relatively few convalescent patients were included in the study, and early timepoints after natural infection were not analyzed.

A word on this clonotype: There is no known antigen for this receptor. Within one base of it there is no much larger clone, and no base qualities were kept.

To prepare the library, PCR was applied. TCR sequencing of DNA from cultured CD4+ T cells used the Oncomine TCR Beta short-read assay at the Johns Hopkins FTIC core. The QIAamp micro DNA kit was used to extract genomic DNA from the cultured CD4+ T cells. Oncomine TCR Beta libraries made from cultured CD4+ T cells were pooled using unique dual indexes and sequenced on an Illumina iSeq 100. The published analysis was carried out like this. Non-productive sequences were removed, and CDR3s not starting with C, not ending with F or W, or shorter than 7 amino acids were discarded. The MANAFEST web application identified antigen-specific clonotypes by comparing peptide-stimulated wells against reference wells and other culture wells. Positive clones required FDR below 0.05, an odds ratio above 5, and productive frequency above 0.1% in at least two of three replicate wells. A clonotype counted as cross-reactive if it showed significant expansion both in the SARS-CoV-2 spike wells and in at least one common cold coronavirus spike condition. Similarity between CDR3 sequences was evaluated in R version 3.6.1 using Levenshtein distances (stringdist) and unrooted phylogenetic trees (ape). TCRdb redid the processing of the public reads, applying fastp at Q25 and MiXCR, and retained in-frame beta chains. Rows with one shared CDR3 protein collapse into an entry with the most common genes and DNA. V and J calls and clone size were set by TCRdb, not the authors. This sample gives about 4,600 distinct CDR3 sequences in total; approximately 40% of them show up just once. The top ten clones comprise approximately 40% of the sample.

Explained via the paper, the treatment or condition label denotes: approximately nine-day PBMC culture with coronavirus spike peptide pools or control peptides (ViraFEST assay). To expand antigen-specific T cells with peptide pools and then pick out the expanded clonotypes through TCR sequencing, the study relied on the ViraFEST assay. The positive SARS-CoV-2 PCR tests of the convalescent patients were dated from March to December 2020, before the Alpha, Beta and Delta variants emerged in the United States. More than 1.5 million PBMCs per well were cultured in IMDM with approximately 5% human AB serum and 9 to 10 IU/ml IL-2, plus 10 ug/ml peptide pools. On days 3 and 7, half of the culture medium was replaced with fresh IL-2-containing medium. After approximately 11 days of culture, CD4+ T cells were isolated by negative selection with the EasySep CD4+ T cell isolation kit. Ficoll-Paque Plus gradient centrifugation was used to isolate PBMCs from whole blood, and the isolated PBMCs were then either used fresh or cryopreserved at -140C. Culture conditions were generally each tested in triplicate wells.

Material: CD4+ T cells from blood, cultured in vitro. The TCR comes from a human donor who had recovered from COVID-19.

CDR3 protein: CASMQGSNQPQHF. The nucleotide sequence reads as follows: TGTGCCAGCATGCAGGGGAGCAATCAGCCCCAGCATTTT. This chain joins TRBV6-1 to TRBJ1-5; a tentative D match to TRBD1 spans 6 bases. CDR1 and CDR2, looked up from the germline V gene, are MNHNS and SASEGT. From its cysteine to its phenylalanine, the CDR3 spans 13 amino acids. CDR3 DNA is the only sequence kept; it has 39 bases, read in frame from the first base. Trimming costs V 7 bases and J 1 base, and their ends lie 8 bases apart.